A selection of T cell receptor beta chains follows, all from one sample in a study of T-cell reconstitution after alpha-beta-depleted transplantation in children. TCRdb fed the PCR reads into MiXCR, producing one record per CDR3 protein. Of about 610,000 distinct CDR3 sequences listed, over 9.5% are singletons. The starting material was PBMCs from the stem cell graft donor, obtained from the stem cell graft. These receptors were obtained from a human donor who donated a stem cell graft to a child with acute myeloid leukemia. Each CDR3 is given without its conserved first and last residue. The order of the fields is CDR3 protein, V gene, D gene, J gene. A D gene is named only where the DNA matches it firmly.

SATSGLKGNTIY	TRBV20-1	-	TRBJ1-3
ASSPQPRGREQY	TRBV21-1	-	TRBJ2-7
SARAGTSVTDTQY	TRBV20-1	TRBD2	TRBJ2-3
SARDWQNTEAF	TRBV20-1	-	TRBJ1-1
SARISGSDTGELF	TRBV20-1	TRBD2	TRBJ2-2
ASIPGSRSDTQY	TRBV6-2/TRBV6-3	-	TRBJ2-3
ASSYRGGSSYNEQF	TRBV7-2	TRBD1	TRBJ2-1
ASSLGTSVTEQY	TRBV12-3/TRBV12-4	TRBD2	TRBJ2-7
ASIGPANTGELF	TRBV12-3/TRBV12-4	-	TRBJ2-2
ASSYGGGEAF	TRBV6-2/TRBV6-3	-	TRBJ1-1
ASCPVDRDGSPLH	TRBV6-2/TRBV6-3	-	TRBJ1-6
SVGEGTYEQY	TRBV29-1	TRBD2	TRBJ2-7
ASSGYSRDLTNTGELF	TRBV11-2	-	TRBJ2-2
AWSVFGRAVHNEQF	TRBV30	-	TRBJ2-1
ASSQARDLGQTQY	TRBV3-1	-	TRBJ2-5
SVGGDSNQPQH	TRBV29-1	-	TRBJ1-5
ASTLQGPQYNSPLH	TRBV21-1	-	TRBJ1-6
ATSPRSGKSADTQY	TRBV15	TRBD2	TRBJ2-3
ATSTQAENEQY	TRBV15	-	TRBJ2-7
NPSQGASFPYEQY	TRBV20-1	TRBD1	TRBJ2-7
ASSGWTSVLATGELF	TRBV2	TRBD2	TRBJ2-2
ASSLAGDNTGELF	TRBV7-2	-	TRBJ2-2
SARSRGQGARHSGNTIY	TRBV20-1	TRBD1	TRBJ1-3
ASSFRENYEQY	TRBV7-9	-	TRBJ2-7
SATDRRAGGYT	TRBV20-1	TRBD1	TRBJ1-2
ASARTGGVNEQF	TRBV18	-	TRBJ2-1
SAGLAQYNEQF	TRBV20-1	TRBD2	TRBJ2-1
AISESTAGRETQY	TRBV10-3	-	TRBJ2-5
SAGPGQGTSPLH	TRBV20-1	TRBD1	TRBJ1-6
ASSLRGTYNEQF	TRBV7-3	-	TRBJ2-1
ASSPGGGEGEKLF	TRBV4-3	TRBD1	TRBJ1-4
ASSLSQGMTNSPLH	TRBV27	-	TRBJ1-6
ASSFLTSGRAQFSTDTQY	TRBV27	TRBD2	TRBJ2-3
ASSPRPPRADTQY	TRBV7-9	-	TRBJ2-3
ASSYPSGGGTGELF	TRBV6-7	TRBD1	TRBJ2-2
AISLAAEYNEQF	TRBV6-1	-	TRBJ2-1
ASSYVRSGRAYNEQF	TRBV6-2/TRBV6-3	TRBD2	TRBJ2-1
AISDRGRGGPTYEQY	TRBV10-3	-	TRBJ2-7
AAGPYTAETQY	TRBV29-1	-	TRBJ2-5
ATSRGSSSGTDTQY	TRBV15	TRBD2	TRBJ2-3
ASSLFRGSTDTQY	TRBV28	-	TRBJ2-3
ASSPRLARHNEQF	TRBV18	TRBD2	TRBJ2-1
SAELVQGGMNTEAF	TRBV20-1	TRBD1	TRBJ1-1
ATSRVAAGIINQPQH	TRBV15	-	TRBJ1-5
ATSDHGTAQETQY	TRBV24-1	TRBD1	TRBJ2-5
ASSLWREGRNEQF	TRBV28	TRBD2	TRBJ2-1
ASSSHGGSSYEQY	TRBV9	TRBD2	TRBJ2-7
ASSMVARRTEAF	TRBV19	-	TRBJ1-1
ASSQEYGSNQPQH	TRBV4-3	-	TRBJ1-5
ASSEGFVANEKLF	TRBV7-9	-	TRBJ1-4
ASSVRSGGASTDTQY	TRBV9	TRBD2	TRBJ2-3
ASSWGQGEQPQH	TRBV7-3	TRBD1	TRBJ1-5
SARDPTGSTDTQY	TRBV20-1	TRBD1	TRBJ2-3
ASNPGGRVRGTDTQY	TRBV5-4	TRBD2	TRBJ2-3